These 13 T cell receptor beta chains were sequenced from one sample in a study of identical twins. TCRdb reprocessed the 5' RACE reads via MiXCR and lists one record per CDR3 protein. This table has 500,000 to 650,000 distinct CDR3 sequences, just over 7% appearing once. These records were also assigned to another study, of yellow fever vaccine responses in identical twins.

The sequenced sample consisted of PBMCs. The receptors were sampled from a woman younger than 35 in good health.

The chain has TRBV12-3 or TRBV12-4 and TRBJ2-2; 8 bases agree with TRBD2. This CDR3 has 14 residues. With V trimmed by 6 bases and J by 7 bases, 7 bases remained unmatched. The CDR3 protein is CASRTAGVGGELFF. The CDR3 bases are TGTGCCAGCAGGACAGCGGGGGTGGGCGGGGAGCTGTTTTTT.

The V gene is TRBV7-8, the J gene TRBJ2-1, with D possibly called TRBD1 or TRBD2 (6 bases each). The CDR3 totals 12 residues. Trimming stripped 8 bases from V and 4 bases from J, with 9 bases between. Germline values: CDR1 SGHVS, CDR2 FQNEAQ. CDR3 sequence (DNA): TGTGCCAGCGCGGGACAATACAATGAGCAGTTCTTC. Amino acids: CASAGQYNEQFF.

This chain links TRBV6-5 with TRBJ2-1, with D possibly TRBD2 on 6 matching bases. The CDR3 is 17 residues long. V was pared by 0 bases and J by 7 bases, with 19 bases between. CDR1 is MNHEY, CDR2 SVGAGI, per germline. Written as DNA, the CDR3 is TGTGCCAGCAGTTACTCGATTCAAGCGCTAGCGTATAATGAGCAGTTCTTC. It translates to CASSYSIQALAYNEQFF.

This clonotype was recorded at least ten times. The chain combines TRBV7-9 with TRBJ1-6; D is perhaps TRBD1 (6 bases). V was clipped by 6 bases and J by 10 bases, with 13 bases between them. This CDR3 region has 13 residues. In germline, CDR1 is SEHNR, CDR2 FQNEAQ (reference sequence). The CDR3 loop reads CASSPTDRSPLHF. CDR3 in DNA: TGTGCCAGCAGTCCTACGGACAGATCACCCCTCCACTTT. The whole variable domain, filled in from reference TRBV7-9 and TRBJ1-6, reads DTGVSQNPRHKITKRGQNVTFRCDPISEHNRLYWYRQTLGQGPEFLTYFQNEAQLEKSRLLSDRFSAERPKGSFSTLEIQRTEQGDSAMYLCASSPTDRSPLHFGNGTRLTVT.

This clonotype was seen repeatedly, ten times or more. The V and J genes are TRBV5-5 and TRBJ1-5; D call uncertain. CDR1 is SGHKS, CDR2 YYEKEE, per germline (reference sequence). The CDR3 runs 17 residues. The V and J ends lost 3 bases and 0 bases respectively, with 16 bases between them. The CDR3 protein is CASSSSAQANSNQPQHF. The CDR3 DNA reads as TGTGCCAGCAGCTCCTCAGCGCAGGCAAATAGCAATCAGCCCCAGCATTTT.

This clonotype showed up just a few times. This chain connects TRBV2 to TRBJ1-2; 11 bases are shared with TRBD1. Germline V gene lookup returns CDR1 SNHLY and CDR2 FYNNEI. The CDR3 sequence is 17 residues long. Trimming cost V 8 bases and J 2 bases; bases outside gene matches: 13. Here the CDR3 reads CASLHDPGTGGNYGYTF. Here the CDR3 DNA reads TGTGCCAGCCTCCACGACCCCGGGACAGGGGGAAACTATGGCTACACCTTC.

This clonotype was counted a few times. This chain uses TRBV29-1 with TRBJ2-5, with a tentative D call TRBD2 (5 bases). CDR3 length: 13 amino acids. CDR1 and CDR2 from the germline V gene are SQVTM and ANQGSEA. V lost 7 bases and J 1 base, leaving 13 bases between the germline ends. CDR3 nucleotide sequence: TGCAGCGGTGTGAGGGATCGCCAAGAGACCCAGTACTTC. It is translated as CSGVRDRQETQYF.

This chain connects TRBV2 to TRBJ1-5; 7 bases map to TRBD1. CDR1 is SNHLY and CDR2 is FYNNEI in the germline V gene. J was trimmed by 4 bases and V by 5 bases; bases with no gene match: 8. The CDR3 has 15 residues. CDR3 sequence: CASSPQGGLNQPQHF. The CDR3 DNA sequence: TGTGCCAGCAGTCCCCAGGGGGGGCTAAATCAGCCCCAGCATTTT.

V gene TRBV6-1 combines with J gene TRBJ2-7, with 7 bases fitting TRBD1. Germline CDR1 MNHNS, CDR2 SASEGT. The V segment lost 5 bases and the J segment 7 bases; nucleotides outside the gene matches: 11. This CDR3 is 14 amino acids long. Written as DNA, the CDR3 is TGTGCCAGCAGTACAACGGTTACGACAGGGGAGCAGTACTTC. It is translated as CASSTTVTTGEQYF.

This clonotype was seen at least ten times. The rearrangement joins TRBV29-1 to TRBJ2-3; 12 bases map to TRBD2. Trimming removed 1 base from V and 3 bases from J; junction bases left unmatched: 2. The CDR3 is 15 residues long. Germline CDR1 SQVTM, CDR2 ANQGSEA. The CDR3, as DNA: TGCAGCGTTGAAGCCCTAGCGGGGGGGACAGATACGCAGTATTTT. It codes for CSVEALAGGTDTQYF.

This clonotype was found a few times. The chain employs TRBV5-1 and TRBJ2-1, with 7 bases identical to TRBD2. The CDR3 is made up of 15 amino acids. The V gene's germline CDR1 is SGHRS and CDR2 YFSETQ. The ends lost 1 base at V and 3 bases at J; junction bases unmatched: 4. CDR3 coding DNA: TGCGCCAGCAGCTTGAGTCGGGAGGTCTACAATGAGCAGTTCTTC. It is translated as CASSLSREVYNEQFF.

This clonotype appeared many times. The CDR3 nucleotides are TGTGCCAGCAGCTTAGAGGATTACACAGGGTTATTGGAGACCCAGTACTTC. It is translated as CASSLEDYTGLLETQYF. V is TRBV7-9 and J is TRBJ2-5; possible D gene TRBD1, 6 bases. The CDR3 runs to 17 residues. Trimming pared 1 base from V and 5 bases from J, leaving 20 bases between. Germline V gene sequence: CDR1 SEHNR, CDR2 FQNEAQ (reference sequence).

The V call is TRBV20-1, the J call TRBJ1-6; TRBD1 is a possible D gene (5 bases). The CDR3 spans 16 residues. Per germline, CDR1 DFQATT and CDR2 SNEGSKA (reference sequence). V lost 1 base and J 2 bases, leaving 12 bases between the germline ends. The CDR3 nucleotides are TGCAGTGCTAGAGCCGGGGGGGACCCCTATAATTCACCCCTCCACTTT. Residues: CSARAGGDPYNSPLHF.